The entry below gives a single TCR beta chain sequence along with its context. Its antigen remains unknown. PCR used 60 Vbeta primers and 13 Jbeta primers. TCRdb keeps only in-frame clones here, not all; method: immunoSEQ multiplex PCR. The sample consists of fewer than 95,000 clones, around 81% of them appearing once. Losses at the gene ends were 1 base for V and 3 bases for J; bases not matched to a gene: 5. CDR1 is KGHSH, CDR2 LQKENI, per germline. This CDR3 has 15 residues. This specimen comes from a study of cytomegalovirus exposure and HLA in healthy donors. Overall study: Earlier work reported 90 million to 120 million unique TCR beta sequences from 150 million to 200 million T cells.

The study's findings and limits: Per a prior analysis, the majority of TCR beta V segments were productive roughly 90% or roughly 30% of the time. In a later analysis, 15,000 to 20,000 TCR beta sequences were associated with HLA alleles at 0.05 false discovery rate. 87-base-pair reads could not separate some V segments, including TRBV6-2 and TRBV6-3.

This sequence was found in a man aged 30 to 45 in good health and CMV-seronegative. The V and J genes are TRBV18 and TRBJ2-5; 7 bases are shared with TRBD1. Material for sequencing was PBMCs. CDR3 coding DNA: TGTGCCAGCTCACCACGAAGCACAGGGGAAGAGACCCAGTACTTC. Translating gives CASSPRSTGEETQYF.